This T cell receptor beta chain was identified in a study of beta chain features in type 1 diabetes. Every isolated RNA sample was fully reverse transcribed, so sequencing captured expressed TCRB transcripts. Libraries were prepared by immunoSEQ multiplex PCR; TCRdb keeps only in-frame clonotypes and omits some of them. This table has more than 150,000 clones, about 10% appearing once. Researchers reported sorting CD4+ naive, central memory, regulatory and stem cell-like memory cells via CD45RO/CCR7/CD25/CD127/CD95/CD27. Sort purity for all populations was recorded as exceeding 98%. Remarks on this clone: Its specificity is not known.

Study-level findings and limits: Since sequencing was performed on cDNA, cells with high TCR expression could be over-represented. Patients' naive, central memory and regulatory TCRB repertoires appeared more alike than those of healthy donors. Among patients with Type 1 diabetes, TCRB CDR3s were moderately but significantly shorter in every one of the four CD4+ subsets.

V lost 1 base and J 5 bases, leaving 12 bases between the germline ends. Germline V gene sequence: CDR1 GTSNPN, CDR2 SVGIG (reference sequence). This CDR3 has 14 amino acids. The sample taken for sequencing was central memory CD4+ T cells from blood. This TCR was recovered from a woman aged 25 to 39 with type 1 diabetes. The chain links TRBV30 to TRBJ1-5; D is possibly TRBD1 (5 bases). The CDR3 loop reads CAWSEGQPYQPQHF. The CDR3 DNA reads TGTGCCTGGAGTGAGGGGCAGCCTTATCAGCCCCAGCATTTT.